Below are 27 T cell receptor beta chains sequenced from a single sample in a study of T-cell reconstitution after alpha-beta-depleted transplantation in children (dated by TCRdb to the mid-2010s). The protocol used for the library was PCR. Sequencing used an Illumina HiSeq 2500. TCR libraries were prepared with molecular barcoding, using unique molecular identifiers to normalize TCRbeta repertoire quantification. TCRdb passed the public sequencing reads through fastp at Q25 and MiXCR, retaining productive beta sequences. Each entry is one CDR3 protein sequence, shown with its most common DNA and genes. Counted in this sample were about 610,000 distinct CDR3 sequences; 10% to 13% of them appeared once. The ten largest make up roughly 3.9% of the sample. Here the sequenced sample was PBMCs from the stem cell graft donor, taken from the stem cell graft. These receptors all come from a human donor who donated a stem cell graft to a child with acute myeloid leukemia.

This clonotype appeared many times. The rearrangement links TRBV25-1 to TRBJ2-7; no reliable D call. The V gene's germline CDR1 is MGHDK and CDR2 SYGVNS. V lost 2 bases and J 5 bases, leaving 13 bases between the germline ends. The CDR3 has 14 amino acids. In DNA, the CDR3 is TGTGCCAGCAGTGAAAACGGACCGGTCCACGAGCAGTACTTC. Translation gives CASSENGPVHEQYF.

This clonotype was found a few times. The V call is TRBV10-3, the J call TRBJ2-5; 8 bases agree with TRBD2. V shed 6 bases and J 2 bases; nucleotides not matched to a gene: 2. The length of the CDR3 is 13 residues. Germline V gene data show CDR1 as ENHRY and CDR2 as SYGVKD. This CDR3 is CAIRAGDQETQYF. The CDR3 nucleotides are TGTGCCATCAGAGCGGGAGATCAAGAGACCCAGTACTTC.

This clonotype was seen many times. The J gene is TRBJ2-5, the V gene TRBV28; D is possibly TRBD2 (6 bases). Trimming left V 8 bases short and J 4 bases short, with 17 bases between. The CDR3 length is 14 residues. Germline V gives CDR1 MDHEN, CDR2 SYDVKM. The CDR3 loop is CASQKALARETQYF. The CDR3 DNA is TGTGCCAGCCAGAAAGCCCTAGCGAGAGAGACCCAGTACTTC.

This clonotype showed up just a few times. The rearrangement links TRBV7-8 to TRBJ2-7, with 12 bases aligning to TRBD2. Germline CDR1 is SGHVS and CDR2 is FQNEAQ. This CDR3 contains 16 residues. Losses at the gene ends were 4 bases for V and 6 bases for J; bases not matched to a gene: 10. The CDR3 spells CASSSALAGGRSEQYF. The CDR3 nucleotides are TGTGCCAGCAGCTCAGCACTAGCGGGAGGCCGCAGCGAGCAGTACTTC.

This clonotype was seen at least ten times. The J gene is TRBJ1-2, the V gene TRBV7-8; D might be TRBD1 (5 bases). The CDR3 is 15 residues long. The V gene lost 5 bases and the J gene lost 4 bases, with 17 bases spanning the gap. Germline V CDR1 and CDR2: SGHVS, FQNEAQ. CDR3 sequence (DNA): TGTGCCAGCAGCCTAAGGGCAGGGTCGGGCTATGGCTACACCTTC. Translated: CASSLRAGSGYGYTF.

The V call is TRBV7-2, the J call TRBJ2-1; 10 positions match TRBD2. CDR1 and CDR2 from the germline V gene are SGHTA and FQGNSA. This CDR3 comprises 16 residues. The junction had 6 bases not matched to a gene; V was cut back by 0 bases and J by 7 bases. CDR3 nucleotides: TGTGCCAGCAGCTTAGCTTCAGCGGGAGGGAGGAATGAGCAGTTCTTC. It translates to CASSLASAGGRNEQFF. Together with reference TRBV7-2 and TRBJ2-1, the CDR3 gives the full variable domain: GAGVSQSPSNKVTEKGKDVELRCDPISGHTALYWYRQSLGQGLEFLIYFQGNSAPDKSGLPSDRFSAERTGGSVSTLTIQRTQQEDSAVYLCASSLASAGGRNEQFFGPGTRLTVL.

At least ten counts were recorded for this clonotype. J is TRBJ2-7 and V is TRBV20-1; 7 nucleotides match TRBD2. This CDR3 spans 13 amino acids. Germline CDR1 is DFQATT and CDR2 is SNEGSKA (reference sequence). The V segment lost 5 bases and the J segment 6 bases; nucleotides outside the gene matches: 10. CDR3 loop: CSASRTSSGEQYF. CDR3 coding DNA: TGCAGTGCTTCCAGGACTAGTTCGGGCGAGCAGTACTTC.

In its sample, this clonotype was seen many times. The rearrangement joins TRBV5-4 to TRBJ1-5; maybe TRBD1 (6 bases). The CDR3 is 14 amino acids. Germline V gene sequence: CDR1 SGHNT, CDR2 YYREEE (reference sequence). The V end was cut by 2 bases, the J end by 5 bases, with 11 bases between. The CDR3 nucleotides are TGTGCCAGCAGCTTCGGGGGCCAAGATCAGCCCCAGCATTTT. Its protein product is CASSFGGQDQPQHF.

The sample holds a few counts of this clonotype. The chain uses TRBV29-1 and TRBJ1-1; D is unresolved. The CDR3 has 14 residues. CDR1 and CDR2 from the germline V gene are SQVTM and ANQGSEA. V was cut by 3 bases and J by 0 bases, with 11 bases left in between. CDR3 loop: CSVDGWVMNTEAFF. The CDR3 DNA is TGCAGCGTTGACGGGTGGGTTATGAACACTGAAGCTTTCTTT.

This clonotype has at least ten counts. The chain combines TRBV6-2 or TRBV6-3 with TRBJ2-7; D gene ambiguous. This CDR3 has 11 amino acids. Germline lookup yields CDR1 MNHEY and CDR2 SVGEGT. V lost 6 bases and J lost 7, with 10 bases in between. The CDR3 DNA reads TGTGCCAGCAGCATCACGGATGAGCAGTACTTC. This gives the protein CASSITDEQYF.

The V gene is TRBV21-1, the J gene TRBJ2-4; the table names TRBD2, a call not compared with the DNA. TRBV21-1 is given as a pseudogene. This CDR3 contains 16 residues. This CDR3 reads CASRGGLAQAKNIQYF. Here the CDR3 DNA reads TGTGCCAGCAGGGGGGGACTAGCACAAGCCAAAAACATTCAGTACTTC.

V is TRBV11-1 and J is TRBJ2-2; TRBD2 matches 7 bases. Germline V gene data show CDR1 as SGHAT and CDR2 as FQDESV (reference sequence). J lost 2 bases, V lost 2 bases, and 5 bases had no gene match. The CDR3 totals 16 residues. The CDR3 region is CASSLRLADNTGELFF. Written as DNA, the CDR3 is TGTGCCAGCAGCTTACGGCTAGCGGATAACACCGGGGAGCTGTTTTTT.

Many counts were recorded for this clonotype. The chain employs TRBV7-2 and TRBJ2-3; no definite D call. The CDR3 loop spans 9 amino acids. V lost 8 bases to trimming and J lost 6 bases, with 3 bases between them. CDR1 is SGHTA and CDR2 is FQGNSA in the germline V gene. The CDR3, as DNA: TGTGCCAGCGGCGATACGCAGTATTTT. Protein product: CASGDTQYF.

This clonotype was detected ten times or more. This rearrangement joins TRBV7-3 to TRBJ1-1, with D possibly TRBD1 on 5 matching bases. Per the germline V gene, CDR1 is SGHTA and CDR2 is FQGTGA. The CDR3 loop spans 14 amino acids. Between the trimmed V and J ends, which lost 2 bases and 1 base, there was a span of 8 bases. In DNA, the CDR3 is TGTGCCAGCAGCTTACAGGGAACGAACACTGAAGCTTTCTTT. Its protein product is CASSLQGTNTEAFF.

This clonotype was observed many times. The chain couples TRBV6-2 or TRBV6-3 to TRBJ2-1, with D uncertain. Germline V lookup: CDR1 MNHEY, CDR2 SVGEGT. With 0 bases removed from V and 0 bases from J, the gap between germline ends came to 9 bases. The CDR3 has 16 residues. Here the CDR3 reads CASSYSGISSYNEQFF. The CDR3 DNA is TGTGCCAGCAGTTACTCAGGGATTAGCTCCTACAATGAGCAGTTCTTC.

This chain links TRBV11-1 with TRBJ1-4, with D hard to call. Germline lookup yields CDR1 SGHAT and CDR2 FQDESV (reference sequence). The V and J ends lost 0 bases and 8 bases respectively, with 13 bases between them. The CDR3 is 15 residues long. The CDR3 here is CASSLAVLTEEKLFF. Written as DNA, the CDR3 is TGTGCCAGCAGCTTAGCGGTCTTAACGGAGGAAAAACTGTTTTTT.

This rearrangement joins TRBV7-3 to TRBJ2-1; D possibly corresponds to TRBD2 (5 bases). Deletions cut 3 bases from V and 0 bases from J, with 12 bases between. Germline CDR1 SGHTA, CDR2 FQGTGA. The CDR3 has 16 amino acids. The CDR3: CASSFSRDGSYNEQFF. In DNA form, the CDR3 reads TGTGCCAGCAGCTTTAGTCGGGATGGCTCCTACAATGAGCAGTTCTTC.

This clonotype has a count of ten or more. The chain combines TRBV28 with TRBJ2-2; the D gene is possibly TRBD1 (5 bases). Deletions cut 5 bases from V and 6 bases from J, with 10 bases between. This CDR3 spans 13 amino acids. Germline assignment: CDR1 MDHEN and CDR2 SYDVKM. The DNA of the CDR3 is TGTGCCAGCAGTAGGGCAGGGCCCGGGGAGCTGTTTTTT. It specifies CASSRAGPGELFF.

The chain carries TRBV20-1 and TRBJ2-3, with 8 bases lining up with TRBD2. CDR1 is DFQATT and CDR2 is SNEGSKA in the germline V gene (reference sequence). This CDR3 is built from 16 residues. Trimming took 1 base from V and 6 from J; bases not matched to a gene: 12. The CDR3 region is CSARGPASGSWDTQYF. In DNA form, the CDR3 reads TGCAGTGCTAGAGGCCCGGCCAGCGGGAGCTGGGATACGCAGTATTTT.

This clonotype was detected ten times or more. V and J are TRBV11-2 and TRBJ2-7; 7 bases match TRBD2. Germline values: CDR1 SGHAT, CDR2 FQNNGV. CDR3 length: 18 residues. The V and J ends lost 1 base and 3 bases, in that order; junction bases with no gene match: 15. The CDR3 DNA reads TGTGCCAGCAGCTTAGGTAATAGTCCTAGCGGAATACTCTACGAGCAGTACTTC. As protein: CASSLGNSPSGILYEQYF.

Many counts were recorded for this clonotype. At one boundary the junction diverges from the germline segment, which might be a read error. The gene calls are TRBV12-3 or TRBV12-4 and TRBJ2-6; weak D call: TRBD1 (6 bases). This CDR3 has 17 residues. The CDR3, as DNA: TGTGCCAGCAGTTCCCCGCAGGGGCGCTCTGGGACCAACGTCCTGACTTTC. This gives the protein CASSSPQGRSGTNVLTF.

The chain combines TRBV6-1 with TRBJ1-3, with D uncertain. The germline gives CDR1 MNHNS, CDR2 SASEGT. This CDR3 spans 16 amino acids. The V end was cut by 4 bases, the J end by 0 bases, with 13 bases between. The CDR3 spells CASSGNRVSSGNTIYF. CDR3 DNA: TGTGCCAGCAGTGGAAACCGGGTGTCCTCTGGAAACACCATATATTTT.

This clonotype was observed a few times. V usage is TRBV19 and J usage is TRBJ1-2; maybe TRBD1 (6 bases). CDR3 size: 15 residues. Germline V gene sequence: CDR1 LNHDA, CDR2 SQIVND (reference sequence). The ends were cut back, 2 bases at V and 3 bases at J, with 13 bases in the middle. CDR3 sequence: CASSIRRTDDYGYTF. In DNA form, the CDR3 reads TGTGCCAGTAGTATAAGGAGGACAGATGACTATGGCTACACCTTC.

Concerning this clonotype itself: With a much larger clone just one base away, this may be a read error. CDR3: CVSSLVGELFF. CDR3 DNA sequence: TGCGTCAGCAGCTTGGTCGGGGAGCTGTTTTTT. V and J are TRBV5-1 and TRBJ2-2; D not certain. The CDR3 totals 11 residues. Germline lookup yields CDR1 SGHRS and CDR2 YFSETQ.

CDR3 coding DNA: TGTGCCAGCAGGACCCCGGGAAGCGGGAGTCCGACGCAGTATTTT. Translation gives CASRTPGSGSPTQYF. This chain links TRBV6-2 or TRBV6-3 with TRBJ2-3; the match to TRBD2 covers 8 bases. The CDR3 contains 15 residues. The ends lost 6 bases at V and 9 bases at J; junction bases unmatched: 14. CDR1 is MNHEY, CDR2 SVGEGT, per germline.

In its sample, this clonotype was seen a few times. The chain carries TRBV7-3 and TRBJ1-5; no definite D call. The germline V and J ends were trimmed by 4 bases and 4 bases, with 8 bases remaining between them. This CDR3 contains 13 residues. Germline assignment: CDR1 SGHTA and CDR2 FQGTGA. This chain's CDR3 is CASSSSPNQPQHF. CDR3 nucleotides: TGTGCCAGCAGCTCTTCCCCTAATCAGCCCCAGCATTTT.

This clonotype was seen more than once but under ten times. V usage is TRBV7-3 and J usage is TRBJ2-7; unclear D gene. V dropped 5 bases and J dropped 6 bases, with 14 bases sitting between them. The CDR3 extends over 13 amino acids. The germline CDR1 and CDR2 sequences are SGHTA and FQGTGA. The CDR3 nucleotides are TGTGCCAGCAGCCAGAGGACCGGGTTCGAGCAGTACTTC. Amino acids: CASSQRTGFEQYF.